The 12 T cell receptor beta chains in this list originate from one sample, sequenced in a study of regulatory T cells in long-lasting Graves disease. Building the TCR beta libraries relied on iRepertoire HTBI primers, and CDR3 regions underwent Arm-PCR. TCRdb reprocessed the multiplex PCR reads with MiXCR, giving one entry per CDR3 protein. Seen here are about 400,000 distinct CDR3 sequences, less than 25% observed once, and the top ten hold around 20%. Documented time point: persistent/refractory GD, antithyroid drugs over 5 years with positive TRAb. Making the TCR library involved RNA that had been extracted from PBMCs. This material consisted of peripheral blood mononuclear cells (PBMCs), taken when the disease was refractory, from a patient treated with antithyroid drugs. These TCRs come from a female donor with Graves disease.

The CDR3 coding sequence is TGTGCCAGCAGCCAATGGAAATATCAGTTTAAATCACCCCTCCACTTT. Protein: CASSQWKYQFKSPLHF. The chain carries TRBV3-2 and TRBJ1-6. TRBV3-2 is recorded as a pseudogene. The CDR3 is 16 amino acids.

This clonotype has a handful of counts. The chain recombines TRBV12-3 or TRBV12-4 with TRBJ2-7; the D gene is possibly TRBD1 (6 bases). The CDR3 runs to 12 residues. V lost 7 bases, J lost 2 bases, and 9 bases lay in between. This chain's CDR3 is CASKGETYEQYF. The CDR3 DNA follows: TGTGCCAGCAAGGGGGAAACCTACGAGCAGTACTTC.

The chain joins TRBV5-1 to TRBJ2-4, with TRBD1 identical over 8 bases. Germline lookup yields CDR1 SGHRS and CDR2 YFSETQ. Trimming at V came to 0 bases and at J to 12 bases, leaving 8 bases not matched to a gene. The CDR3 extends over 14 amino acids. Here the CDR3 reads CASSLAGTGDPQYF. The CDR3 DNA sequence: TGCGCCAGCAGCTTGGCCGGGACAGGAGACCCTCAGTACTTC.

This rearrangement joins TRBV6-1 to TRBJ1-5; no definite D call. CDR3 length equals 15 residues. The germline V and J ends were trimmed by 11 bases and 0 bases, with 17 bases remaining between them. Germline V gene lookup returns CDR1 MNHNS and CDR2 SASEGT. Written as DNA, the CDR3 is TGTGCCTCCACCAGGACGGGAGATAGCAATCAGCCCCAGCATTTT. Encoded protein: CASTRTGDSNQPQHF.

V gene TRBV19 combines with J gene TRBJ1-2; TRBD1 matches at 7 bases. Looked up from germline, CDR1 is LNHDA and CDR2 is SQIVND (reference sequence). V shed 4 bases, J shed 3 bases, and the junction held 14 bases outside the gene matches. The CDR3 contains 17 residues. As DNA, the CDR3 is TGTGCCAGTAGTAGTTCGGGACAGAGCCGATTTTACTATGGCTACACCTTC. It translates to CASSSSGQSRFYYGYTF.

DNA of the CDR3: TGTGCCAGCAGGGGACAGGGGACCAGGGAGCTGTTTTTT. Protein product: CASRGQGTRELFF. The V and J genes are TRBV28 and TRBJ2-2, with 10 bases fitting TRBD1. CDR3 length: 13 residues. The germline CDR1 and CDR2 sequences are MDHEN and SYDVKM. V was pared by 6 bases and J by 9 bases, with 4 bases of the junction left unmatched.

V and J are TRBV27 and TRBJ2-5; 9 bases are shared with TRBD1. The V gene end was trimmed by 2 bases and the J gene end by 5 bases; junction bases not matched to a gene: 6. Germline loops: CDR1 MNHEY, CDR2 SMNVEV (reference sequence). This CDR3 has 15 amino acids. The CDR3: CASSLGTGIWETQYF. CDR3 bases: TGTGCCAGCAGTTTAGGGACAGGGATATGGGAGACCCAGTACTTC.

This clonotype was recorded a few times. V usage is TRBV29-1 and J usage is TRBJ2-5; D is unclear. Germline assignment: CDR1 SQVTM and CDR2 ANQGSEA. The CDR3 runs to 10 residues. The V end was cut by 5 bases, the J end by 4 bases, with 5 bases between. The CDR3 coding sequence is TGCAGCGTTCATAGAGAGACCCAGTACTTC. Its protein product is CSVHRETQYF.

Worth noting for this clonotype: Possible read error: a much larger clone is one base away. The conserved phenylalanine or tryptophan normally closing the CDR3 is absent here, so this likely arose from a read error. The V call is TRBV7-2, the J call TRBJ1-6; TRBD1 might be the D (5 bases). The germline V gene encodes CDR1 SGHTA and CDR2 FQGNSA. The CDR3 is made up of 15 amino acids. The V end was cut by 1 base, the J end by 7 bases, with 11 bases between. In DNA form, the CDR3 reads TGTGCCAGCAGCTTAGACTCGGGGCGCAATTCACCCCTCCACCTT. Translation gives CASSLDSGRNSPLHL.

The CDR3 region has the DNA TGTGCCAGCTCACCTCTCGGCACAGATACGCAGTATTTT. It specifies CASSPLGTDTQYF. This chain joins TRBV18 and TRBJ2-3; D ambiguous. The V end lost 3 bases, the J end lost 1 base, and 5 bases lay between the germline ends. Per germline, CDR1 KGHSH and CDR2 LQKENI. This CDR3 is 13 amino acids long. Based on the CDR3 plus reference TRBV18 and TRBJ2-3, the full variable domain is NAGVMQNPRHLVRRRGQEARLRCSPMKGHSHVYWYRQLPEEGLKFMVYLQKENIIDESGMPKERFSAEFPKEGPSILRIQQVVRGDSAAYFCASSPLGTDTQYFGPGTRLTVL.

This clonotype was detected ten times or more. The gene calls are TRBV11-2 and TRBJ1-1; D possibly corresponds to TRBD1 (6 bases). The CDR3 loop spans 16 amino acids. V was clipped by 1 base and J by 5 bases, with 17 bases between them. CDR1 and CDR2 (germline): SGHAT, FQNNGV. The CDR3 DNA is TGTGCCAGCAGCTTAGGAGGCCCAGGGGAGGGGACTGAAGCTTTCTTT. Translating gives CASSLGGPGEGTEAFF.

This clonotype turned up a few times. This sequence joins TRBV27 and TRBJ2-3; 9 bases are shared with TRBD2. V dropped 7 bases and J dropped 2; count of bases not matched to a gene: 16. CDR1 and CDR2 from the germline V gene are MNHEY and SMNVEV (reference sequence). The CDR3 runs to 18 residues. CDR3 residues: CASTPRLLSGRLTDTQYF. The DNA of the CDR3 is TGTGCCAGCACCCCCCGACTCCTAAGCGGGAGGCTCACAGATACGCAGTATTTT.